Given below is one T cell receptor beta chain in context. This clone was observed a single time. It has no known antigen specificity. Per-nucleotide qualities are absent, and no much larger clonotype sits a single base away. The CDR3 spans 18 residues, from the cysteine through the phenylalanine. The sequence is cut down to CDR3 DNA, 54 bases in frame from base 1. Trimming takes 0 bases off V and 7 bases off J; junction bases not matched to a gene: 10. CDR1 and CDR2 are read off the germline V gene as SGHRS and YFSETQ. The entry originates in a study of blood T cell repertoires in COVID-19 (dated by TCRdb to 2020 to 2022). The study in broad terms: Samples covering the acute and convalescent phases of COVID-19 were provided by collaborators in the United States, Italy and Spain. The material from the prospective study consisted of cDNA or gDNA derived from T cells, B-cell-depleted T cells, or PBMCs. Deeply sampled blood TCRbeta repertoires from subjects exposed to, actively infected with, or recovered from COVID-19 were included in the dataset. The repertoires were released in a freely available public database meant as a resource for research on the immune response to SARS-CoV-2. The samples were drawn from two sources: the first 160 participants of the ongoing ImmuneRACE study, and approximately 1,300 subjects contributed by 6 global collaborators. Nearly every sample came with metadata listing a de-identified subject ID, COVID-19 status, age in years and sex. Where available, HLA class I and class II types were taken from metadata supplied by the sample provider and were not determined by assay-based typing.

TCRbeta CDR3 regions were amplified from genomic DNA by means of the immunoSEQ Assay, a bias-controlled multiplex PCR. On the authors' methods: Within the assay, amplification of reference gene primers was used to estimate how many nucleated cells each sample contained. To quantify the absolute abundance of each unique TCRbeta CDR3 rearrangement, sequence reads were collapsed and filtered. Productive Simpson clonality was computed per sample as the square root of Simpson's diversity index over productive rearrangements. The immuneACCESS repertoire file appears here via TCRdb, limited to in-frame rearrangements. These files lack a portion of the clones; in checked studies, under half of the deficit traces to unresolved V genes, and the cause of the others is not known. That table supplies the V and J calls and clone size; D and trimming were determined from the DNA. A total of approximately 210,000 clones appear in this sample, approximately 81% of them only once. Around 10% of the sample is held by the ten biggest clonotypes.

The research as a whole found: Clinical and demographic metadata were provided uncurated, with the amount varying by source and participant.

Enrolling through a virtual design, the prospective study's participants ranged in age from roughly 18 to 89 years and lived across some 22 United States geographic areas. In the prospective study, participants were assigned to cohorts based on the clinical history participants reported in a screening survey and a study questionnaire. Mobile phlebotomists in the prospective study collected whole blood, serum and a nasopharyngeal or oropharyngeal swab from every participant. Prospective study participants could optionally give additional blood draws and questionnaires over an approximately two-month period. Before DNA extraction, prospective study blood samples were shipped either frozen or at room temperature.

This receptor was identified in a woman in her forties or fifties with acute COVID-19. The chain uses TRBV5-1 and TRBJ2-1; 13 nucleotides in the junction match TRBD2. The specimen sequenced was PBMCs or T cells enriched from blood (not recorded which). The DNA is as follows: TGCGCCAGCAGCTTGGCCCCTCCACTAGCGGGAGGGTTAAATGAGCAGTTCTTC. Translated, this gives CASSLAPPLAGGLNEQFF.